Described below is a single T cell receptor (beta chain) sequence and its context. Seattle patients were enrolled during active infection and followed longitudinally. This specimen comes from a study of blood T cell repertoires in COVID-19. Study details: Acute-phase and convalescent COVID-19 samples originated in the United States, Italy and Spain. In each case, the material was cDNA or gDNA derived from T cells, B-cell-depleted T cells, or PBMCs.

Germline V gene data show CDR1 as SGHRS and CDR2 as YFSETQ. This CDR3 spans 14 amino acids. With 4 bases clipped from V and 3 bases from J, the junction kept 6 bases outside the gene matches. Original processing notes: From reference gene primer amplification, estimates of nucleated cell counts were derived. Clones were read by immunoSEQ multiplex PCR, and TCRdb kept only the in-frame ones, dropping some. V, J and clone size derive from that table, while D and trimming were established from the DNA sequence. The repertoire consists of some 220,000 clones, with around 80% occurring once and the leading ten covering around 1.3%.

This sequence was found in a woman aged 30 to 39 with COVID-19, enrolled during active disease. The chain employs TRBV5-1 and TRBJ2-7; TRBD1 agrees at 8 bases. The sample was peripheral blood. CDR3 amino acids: CASSGGQAFYEQYF. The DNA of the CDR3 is TGCGCCAGCAGCGGGGGACAGGCCTTCTACGAGCAGTACTTC.